This T cell receptor beta chain was obtained from a study of T-cell reconstitution after alpha-beta-depleted transplantation in children. The V gene lost 0 bases and the J gene lost 5 bases, with 6 bases spanning the gap. Germline V gives CDR1 SGHDT, CDR2 YYEEEE. This CDR3 comprises 13 residues. Study conclusions and caveats: T-cell counts and diversity were attributed mostly to newly produced T cells one year after transplant.

Construction of the TCRbeta library involved unique molecular identifiers. TCRdb called the PCR reads again in MiXCR, with one record for every CDR3 protein. Here the sample spans about a million distinct CDR3 sequences, 25% to 35% being singletons. With regard to this clonotype: Its matching antigen is unknown.

This receptor was identified in a boy less than two years old who had a stem cell transplant for SCID, so the T cells may come from the graft donor. V gene TRBV5-6 combines with J gene TRBJ2-1, with D perhaps matching TRBD1 (5 bases). Sequences were derived from PBMCs, mostly from graft donor cells, sampled 360 days after TCRalphabeta/CD19-depleted stem cell transplant. CDR3 protein: CASSLVDNNEQFF. As DNA, the CDR3 is TGTGCCAGCAGCTTGGTGGACAACAATGAGCAGTTCTTC.